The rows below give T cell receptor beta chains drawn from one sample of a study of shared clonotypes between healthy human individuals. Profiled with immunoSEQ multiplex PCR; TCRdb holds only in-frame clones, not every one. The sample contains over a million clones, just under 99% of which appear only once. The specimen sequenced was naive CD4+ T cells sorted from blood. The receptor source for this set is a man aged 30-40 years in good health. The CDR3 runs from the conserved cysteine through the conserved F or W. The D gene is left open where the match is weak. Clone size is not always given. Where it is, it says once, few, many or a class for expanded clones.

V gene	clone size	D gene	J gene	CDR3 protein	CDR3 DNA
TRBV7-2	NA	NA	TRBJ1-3	CASSLRIGNTIYF	TGTGCCAGCAGCTTGAGGATCGGAAACACCATATATTTT
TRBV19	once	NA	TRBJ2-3	CASSIGAATGAPDTQYF	TGTGCCAGTAGTATAGGAGCTGCAACCGGAGCTCCAGATACGCAGTATTTT
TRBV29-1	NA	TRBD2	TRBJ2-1	CSVPLAGRPNEQFF	TGCAGCGTTCCACTAGCGGGTCGTCCCAATGAGCAGTTCTTC
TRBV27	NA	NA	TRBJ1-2	CASSLGGGYGYTF	TGTGCCAGCAGCTTGGGCGGCGGGTATGGCTACACCTTC
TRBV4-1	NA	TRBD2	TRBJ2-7	CASSQAAGVINEQYF	TGCGCCAGCAGCCAGGCCGCGGGGGTTATTAACGAGCAGTACTTC
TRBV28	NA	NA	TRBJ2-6	CASSLGGPGANVLTF	TGTGCCAGCAGTTTAGGGGGTCCTGGGGCCAACGTCCTGACTTTC
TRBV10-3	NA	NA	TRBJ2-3	CAISESRGAGDTQYF	TGTGCCATCAGTGAGTCTCGGGGGGCTGGAGATACGCAGTATTTT
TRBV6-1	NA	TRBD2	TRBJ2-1	CASSELGTRPNEQFF	TGTGCCAGCAGTGAACTCGGGACTAGGCCTAATGAGCAGTTCTTC
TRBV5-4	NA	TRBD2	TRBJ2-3	CASSSGTTLTQYF	TGTGCCAGCAGCTCGGGGACTACCTTGACGCAGTATTTT
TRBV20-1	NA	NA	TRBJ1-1	CSARTATEAFF	TGCAGTGCCCGGACAGCTACTGAAGCTTTCTTT
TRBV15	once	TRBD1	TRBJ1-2	CATSRAGQGIYGYTF	TGTGCCACCAGCAGAGCAGGACAGGGAATCTATGGCTACACCTTC
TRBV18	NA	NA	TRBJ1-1	CASSPAVAVGTGAEAFF	TGTGCCAGCTCACCTGCCGTCGCGGTCGGAACTGGCGCTGAAGCTTTCTTT
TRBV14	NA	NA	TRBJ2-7	CASSRLRGVSYEQYF	TGTGCCAGCAGCCGGTTACGCGGGGTCTCCTACGAGCAGTACTTC
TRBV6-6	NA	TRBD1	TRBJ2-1	CASRKTGGDSYNEQFF	TGTGCCAGCAGAAAGACAGGGGGCGATTCCTACAATGAGCAGTTCTTC
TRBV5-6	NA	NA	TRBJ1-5	CASSLSPSQPQHF	TGTGCCAGCAGCTTATCCCCCAGCCAGCCCCAGCATTTT
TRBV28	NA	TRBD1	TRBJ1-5	CASSHAQGVKQPQHF	TGTGCCAGCAGTCATGCCCAGGGGGTAAAGCAGCCCCAGCATTTT
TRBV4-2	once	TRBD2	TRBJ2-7	CASSQGLAGGSYEQYF	TGTGCCAGCAGCCAAGGCCTAGCGGGAGGTTCCTACGAGCAGTACTTC
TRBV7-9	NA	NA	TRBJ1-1	CASSLKENTEAFF	TGTGCCAGCAGCTTAAAGGAAAACACTGAAGCTTTCTTT
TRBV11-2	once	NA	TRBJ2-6	CASIVWSGANVLTF	TGTGCCAGCATCGTCTGGTCTGGGGCCAACGTCCTGACTTTC
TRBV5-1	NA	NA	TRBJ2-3	CASSGQGGTDTQYF	TGCGCCAGCAGTGGTCAGGGCGGCACAGATACGCAGTATTTT
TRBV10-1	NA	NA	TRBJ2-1	CASSEEVVYEQFF	TGCGCCAGCAGTGAGGAGGTCGTGTATGAGCAGTTCTTC
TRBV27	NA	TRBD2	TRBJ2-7	CASSPVAGVVYYEQYF	TGTGCCAGCAGTCCAGTAGCGGGAGTGGTATACTACGAGCAGTACTTC
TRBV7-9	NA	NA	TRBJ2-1	CASSLGLVFGNEQFF	TGTGCCAGCAGCTTAGGACTAGTCTTTGGCAATGAGCAGTTCTTC
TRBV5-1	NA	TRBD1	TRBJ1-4	CASSSQGAQGEKLFF	TGCGCCAGCAGCTCCCAGGGGGCGCAGGGTGAAAAACTGTTTTTT
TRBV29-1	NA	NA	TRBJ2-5	CSAAGFGRETQYF	TGCAGCGCAGCGGGTTTCGGCAGGGAGACCCAGTACTTC
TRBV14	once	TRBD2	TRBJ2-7	CASSQDLTSGRNEQYF	TGTGCCAGCAGCCAAGATTTAACTAGCGGGAGGAACGAGCAGTACTTC
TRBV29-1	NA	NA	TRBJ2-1	CSVGPMTITGAEQFF	TGCAGCGTTGGGCCGATGACGATAACTGGGGCTGAGCAGTTCTTC
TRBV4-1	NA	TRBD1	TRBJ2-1	CASSPLDRARAEFF	TGCGCCAGCAGCCCACTGGACAGGGCGAGGGCTGAGTTCTTC
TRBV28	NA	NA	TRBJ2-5	CASKGRETQYF	TGTGCCAGCAAGGGAAGGGAGACCCAGTACTTC
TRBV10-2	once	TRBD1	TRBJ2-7	CASSRTGGYEQYF	TGCGCCAGCTCGCGAACAGGGGGCTACGAGCAGTACTTC
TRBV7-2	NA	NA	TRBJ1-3	CASSLGGDGNTIYF	TGTGCCAGCAGCCTTGGGGGAGATGGAAACACCATATATTTT
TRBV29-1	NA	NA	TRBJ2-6	CSVDEGIGSGANVLTF	TGCAGCGTTGATGAGGGGATTGGCTCTGGGGCCAACGTCCTGACTTTC
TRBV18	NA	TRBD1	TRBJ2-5	CASSPTRTGGVPQYF	TGTGCCAGCTCACCAACGAGGACAGGGGGCGTTCCCCAGTACTTC
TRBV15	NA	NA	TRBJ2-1	CATSRAGLYSYNEQFF	TGTGCCACCAGCAGAGCCGGCTTATACTCCTACAATGAGCAGTTCTTC
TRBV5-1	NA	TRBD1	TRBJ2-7	CASSLAGTGTEQYF	TGCGCCAGCAGCTTGGCCGGGACAGGGACCGAGCAGTACTTC
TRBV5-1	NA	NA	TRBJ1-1	CASSFRKEEPNTEAFF	TGCGCCAGCAGCTTCCGAAAGGAGGAGCCAAACACTGAAGCTTTCTTT